This record looks at one TCR beta chain sequence and its context. Its antigen target is currently unknown. Base qualities are not at hand, and no much larger clone is one base apart. The library was built by means of 5' RACE. Sequencing relied on an Illumina HiSeq 2500. The second PCR ran for roughly 7 to 11 cycles and used a J-beta primer mix along with a sample-barcoded 5' primer. Each TCR beta cDNA molecule received a unique molecular identifier from a template-switch 5' adaptor carrying 12 random nucleotides. At least 2.5 million CDR3-containing paired-end reads were obtained from each sample. First-strand cDNA was synthesized from all RNA with the Mint cDNA synthesis kit, primed by a TRBC-specific oligonucleotide. Following uracil-DNA glycosylase treatment, a first 18-cycle PCR with universal primers M1SS and BC2_uni_R was performed on all cDNA. In the original analysis: Each sample was normalized by randomly selecting 1 million high-quality reads, each carrying a distinct molecular identifier. Reads sharing molecular identifiers were discarded rather than binned into consensus sequences. MiTCR, with a Q25 quality threshold and the strictest error-elimination algorithm, was used for CDR3 identification, clonotype clustering and error correction. Lower-bound total TCR beta diversity was estimated with a nonparametric unseen species model using Euler transformation. TCRdb applied fastp at Q25 and MiXCR to the public reads, then kept only in-frame beta chains. When rows share a CDR3 protein, they turn into one entry using the most common DNA and genes. The V and J calls follow TCRdb's processing rather than the paper's. This sample lists some 1.5 million distinct CDR3 sequences; approximately 43% were detected once. Around 4% of the sample is in the top ten clones.

Systemically healthy Caucasian individuals from Russia, around 39 in total and aged roughly 6 to 90 years, were included as donors. Each donor gave 8 to 10 milliliters of peripheral blood, drawn into EDTA-treated Vacutainer tubes. PBMCs were isolated by Ficoll-Paque density-gradient centrifugation, with at least 7 million obtained per sample. Trizol reagent was used to extract total RNA from the PBMCs, yielding at least 5 micrograms per sample. Naive CD45RAhigh/CD27high T cell percentages were measured by flow cytometry on a PBMC aliquot from every donor. The entry originates in a study of blood T cells in healthy people across ages (dated by TCRdb to the mid-2010s). With respect to the entire study: In model experiments, roughly one uniquely barcoded TCR beta cDNA molecule per two T cells was captured by template switching. Age-related changes in TCR beta repertoire diversity were measured in the study by deep sequencing normalized with unique cDNA molecular identifiers. The study analyzed two additional independent replicas of 1 million unique cDNA reads from the same blood draw for two donors, one aged 18 to 30 and one aged 80 or older. To avoid experimental bias, donors of different ages were spread randomly across the sequencing lanes. The donors were split into four age groups: young (average about 15 years), middle-aged (around 40), aged (about 56) and long-lived (roughly 86).

The CDR3 has 16 amino acids, counting the end cysteine and phenylalanine. Only the CDR3 DNA is retained, 48 bases long and in frame from the first base. Paper-wide results and their limitations: Conclusive comparison of naive and antigen-experienced compartments was prevented by the profiling of bulk unsorted PBMCs. Compared with the aged group, more naive CD4+ T cells, fewer expanded clones and increased TCR diversity were shown by the long-lived group, suggesting age selection. The percentage of naive T cells measured by flow cytometry correlated strongly with observed TCR beta diversity. Total diversity estimates from one million sequenced T cells were considered lower bounds and underestimates. The CMV infection status of donors was not known, potentially confounding age-related changes in expanded clonotypes. As age increased, observed TCR beta diversity per million T cells dropped in a roughly linear way, and a significant reduction was already evident by age around 41.

The origin of this receptor is a woman under 30 in good health. The source material was blood. The rearrangement joined TRBV12-3 or TRBV12-4 to TRBJ2-1, and perhaps TRBD2 as D gene, on 6 matching bases. The J call could be wrong; TRBJ2-7 is a better fit for the DNA end. The CDR3 protein is CASSPPAGSSYNEQYF. The DNA reads as follows: TGTGCCAGCAGTCCCCCCGCGGGGAGCTCCTACAATGAGCAGTACTTC.